This TCR delta chain was captured in a study of gamma-delta chains in newborns, infants, children. Study-wide context: Microbial exposure reportedly drives polyclonal innate γδ T cell expansion after birth.

The table lists this clone with a few counts. A read error is likely here: a far larger clone is one base away. The identical CDR3 is also encoded by other nucleotide sequences in the sample. Per germline, CDR1 GEAIGNYY and CDR2 EKD. The CDR3 length is 17 residues. TCRdb reprocessed the reads through CATT. The sample contains roughly 15,000 delta-chain clones, roughly 7% of which appear only once. This rearrangement joins TRDV2 to TRDJ3, with TRDD3 matching over 9 bases. The sample comprised blood. This clonotype was sampled from a child who was a newborn, infant or young child, either healthy, febrile or measles-vaccinated (not recorded which). The CDR3 sequence is CACDTWGISWDTRQMFF. CDR3 DNA: TGTGCCTGTGACACCTGGGGGATATCCTGGGACACCCGGCAGATGTTTTTC.